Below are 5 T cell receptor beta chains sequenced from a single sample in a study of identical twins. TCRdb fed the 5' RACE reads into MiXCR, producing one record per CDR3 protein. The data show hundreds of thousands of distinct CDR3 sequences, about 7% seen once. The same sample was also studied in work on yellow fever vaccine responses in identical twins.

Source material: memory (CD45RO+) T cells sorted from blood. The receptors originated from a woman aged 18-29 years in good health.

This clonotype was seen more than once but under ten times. CDR3 loop: CASRNGQGDINEQFF. The DNA for the CDR3 is TGTGCCAGCAGAAATGGACAGGGGGATATCAATGAGCAGTTCTTC. The rearrangement uses TRBV6-1 and TRBJ2-1, with 10 bases lining up with TRBD1. The CDR3 has 15 amino acids. Per the germline V gene, CDR1 is MNHNS and CDR2 is SASEGT. V dropped 6 bases and J dropped 6; count of bases not matched to a gene: 8.

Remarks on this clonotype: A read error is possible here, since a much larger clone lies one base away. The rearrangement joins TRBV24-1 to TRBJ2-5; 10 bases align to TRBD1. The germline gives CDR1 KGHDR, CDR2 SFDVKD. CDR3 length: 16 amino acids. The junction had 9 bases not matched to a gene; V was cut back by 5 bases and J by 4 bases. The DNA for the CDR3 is TGTGCCACCAGTGTAACCGGGACAGGGGCAAGAGAGACCCAGTACTTC. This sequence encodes CATSVTGTGARETQYF.

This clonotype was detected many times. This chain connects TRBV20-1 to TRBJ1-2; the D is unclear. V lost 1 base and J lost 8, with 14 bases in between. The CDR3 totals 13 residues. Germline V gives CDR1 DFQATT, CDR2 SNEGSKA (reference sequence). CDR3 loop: CSARGGMLEGYTF. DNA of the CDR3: TGCAGTGCTAGAGGGGGTATGTTGGAGGGCTACACCTTC.

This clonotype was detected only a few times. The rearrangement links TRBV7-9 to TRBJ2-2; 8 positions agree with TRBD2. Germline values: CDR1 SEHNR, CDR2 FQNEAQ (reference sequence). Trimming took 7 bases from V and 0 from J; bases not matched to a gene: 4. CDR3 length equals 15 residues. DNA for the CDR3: TGTGCCAGCACCCAGCGGGAGCCGAACACCGGGGAGCTGTTTTTT. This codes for CASTQREPNTGELFF.

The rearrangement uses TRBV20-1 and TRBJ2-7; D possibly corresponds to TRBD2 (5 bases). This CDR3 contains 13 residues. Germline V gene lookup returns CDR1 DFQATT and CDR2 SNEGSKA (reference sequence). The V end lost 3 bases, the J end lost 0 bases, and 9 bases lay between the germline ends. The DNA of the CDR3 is TGCAGTGCTAGCCCGACTACCTCCTACGAGCAGTACTTC. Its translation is CSASPTTSYEQYF.